This T cell receptor beta chain was recorded in a study of beta chain features in type 1 diabetes. Study conclusions and caveats: Type 1 diabetes patients had TCRB CDR3s that were shorter (moderately but significantly so) in all four CD4+ subsets.

The CDR3 loop spans 15 amino acids. Germline CDR1 is SGDLS and CDR2 is YYNGEE. The V end was cut by 0 bases, the J end by 3 bases, with 10 bases between. Expressed TCRB transcripts were sequenced because the entire RNA isolate underwent reverse transcription. The method was immunoSEQ multiplex PCR; TCRdb's version includes in-frame clones alone and lacks a portion of them. This table has some 200,000 clones, roughly 17% appearing once. This clone was found a few times. Antigen specificity is unknown. The chain recombines TRBV9 with TRBJ2-1, with no clear D. Sequences were obtained from naive CD4+ T cells from blood. The source is a man aged 30-40 years with type 1 diabetes. CDR3 sequence (DNA): TGTGCCAGCAGCGTAGATAATGGGTACTACAATGAGCAGTTCTTC. It codes for CASSVDNGYYNEQFF. Filled out from reference TRBV9 and TRBJ2-1, the complete variable domain reads DSGVTQTPKHLITATGQRVTLRCSPRSGDLSVYWYQQSLDQGLQFLIQYYNGEERAKGNILERFSAQQFPDLHSELNLSSLELGDSALYFCASSVDNGYYNEQFFGPGTRLTVL.